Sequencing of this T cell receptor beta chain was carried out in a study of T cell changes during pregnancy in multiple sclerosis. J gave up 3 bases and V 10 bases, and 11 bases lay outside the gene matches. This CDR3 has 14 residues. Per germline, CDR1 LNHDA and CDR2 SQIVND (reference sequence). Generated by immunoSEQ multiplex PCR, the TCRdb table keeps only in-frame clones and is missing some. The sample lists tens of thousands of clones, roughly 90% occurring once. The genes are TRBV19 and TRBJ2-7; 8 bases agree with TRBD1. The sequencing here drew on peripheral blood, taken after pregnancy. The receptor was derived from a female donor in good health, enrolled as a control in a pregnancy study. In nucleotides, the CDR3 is TGTGCCACCCAACGGGGGACAGGCGTCTACGAGCAGTACTTC. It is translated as CATQRGTGVYEQYF.